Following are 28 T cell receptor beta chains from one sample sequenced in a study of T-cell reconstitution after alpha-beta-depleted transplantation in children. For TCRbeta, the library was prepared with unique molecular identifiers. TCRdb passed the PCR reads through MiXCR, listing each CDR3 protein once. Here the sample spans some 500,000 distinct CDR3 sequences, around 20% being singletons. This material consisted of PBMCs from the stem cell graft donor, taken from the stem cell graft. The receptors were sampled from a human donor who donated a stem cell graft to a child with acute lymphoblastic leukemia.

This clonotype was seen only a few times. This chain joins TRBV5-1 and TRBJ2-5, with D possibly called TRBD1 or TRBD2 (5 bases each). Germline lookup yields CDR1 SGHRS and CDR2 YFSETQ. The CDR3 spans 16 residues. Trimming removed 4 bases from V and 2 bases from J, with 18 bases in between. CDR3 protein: CASSHTPGRSQETQYF. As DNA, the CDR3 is TGCGCCAGCAGCCACACACCGGGACGGAGTCAAGAGACCCAGTACTTC.

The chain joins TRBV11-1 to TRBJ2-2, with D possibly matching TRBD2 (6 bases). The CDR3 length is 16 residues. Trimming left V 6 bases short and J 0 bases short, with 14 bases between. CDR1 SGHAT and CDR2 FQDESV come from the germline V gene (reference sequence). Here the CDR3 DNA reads TGTGCCAGCAGTCGAACCGGGACTTCGAACACCGGGGAGCTGTTTTTT. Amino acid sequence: CASSRTGTSNTGELFF.

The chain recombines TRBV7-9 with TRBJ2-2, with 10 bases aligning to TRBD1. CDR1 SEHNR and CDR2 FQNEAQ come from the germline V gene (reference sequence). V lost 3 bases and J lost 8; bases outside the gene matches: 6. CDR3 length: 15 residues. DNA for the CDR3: TGTGCCAGCAGCTTCCGGGACAGGGGCGTTGGGGAGCTGTTTTTT. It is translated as CASSFRDRGVGELFF.

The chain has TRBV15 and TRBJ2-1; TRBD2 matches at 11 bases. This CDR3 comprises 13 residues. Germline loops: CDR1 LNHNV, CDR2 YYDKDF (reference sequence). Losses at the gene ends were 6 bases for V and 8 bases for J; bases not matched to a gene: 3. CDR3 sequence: CATSTGLADEQFF. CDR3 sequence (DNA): TGTGCCACCAGTACGGGACTAGCGGATGAGCAGTTCTTC.

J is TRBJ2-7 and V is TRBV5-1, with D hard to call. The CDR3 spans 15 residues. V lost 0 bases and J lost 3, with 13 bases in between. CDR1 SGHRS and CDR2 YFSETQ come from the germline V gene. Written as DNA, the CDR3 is TGCGCCAGCAGCTTGGCCTCAACAGAGTACTACGAGCAGTACTTC. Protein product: CASSLASTEYYEQYF. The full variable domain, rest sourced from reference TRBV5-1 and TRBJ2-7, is KAGVTQTPRYLIKTRGQQVTLSCSPISGHRSVSWYQQTPGQGLQFLFEYFSETQRNKGNFPGRFSGRQFSNSRSEMNVSTLELGDSALYLCASSLASTEYYEQYFGPGTRLTVT.

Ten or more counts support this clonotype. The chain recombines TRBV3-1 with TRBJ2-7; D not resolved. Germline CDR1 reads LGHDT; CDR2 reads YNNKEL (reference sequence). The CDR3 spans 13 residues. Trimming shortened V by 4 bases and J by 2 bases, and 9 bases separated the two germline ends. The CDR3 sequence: CASSPGPPYEQYF. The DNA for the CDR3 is TGTGCCAGCAGCCCCGGCCCCCCCTACGAGCAGTACTTC.

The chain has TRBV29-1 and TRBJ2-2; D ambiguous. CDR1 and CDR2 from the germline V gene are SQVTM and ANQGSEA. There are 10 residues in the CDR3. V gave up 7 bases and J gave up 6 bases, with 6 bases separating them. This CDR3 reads CSGYSGELFF. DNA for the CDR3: TGCAGCGGGTATTCCGGGGAGCTGTTTTTT.

The CDR3 is CAISLDSGAYNEQFF. The CDR3 DNA is TGTGCCATCAGCCTAGATAGCGGGGCTTACAATGAGCAGTTCTTC. This rearrangement joins TRBV10-3 to TRBJ2-1; 8 nucleotides agree with TRBD2. This CDR3 has 15 amino acids. Per germline, CDR1 ENHRY and CDR2 SYGVKD. With 6 bases clipped from V and 4 bases from J, the junction kept 8 bases outside the gene matches.

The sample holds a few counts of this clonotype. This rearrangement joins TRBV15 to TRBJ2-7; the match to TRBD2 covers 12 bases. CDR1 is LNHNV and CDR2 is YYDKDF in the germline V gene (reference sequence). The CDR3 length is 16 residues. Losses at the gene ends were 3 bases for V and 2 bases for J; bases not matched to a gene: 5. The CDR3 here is CATSSLLAGGPYEQYF. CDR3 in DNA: TGTGCCACCAGCAGTCTACTAGCGGGAGGACCCTACGAGCAGTACTTC.

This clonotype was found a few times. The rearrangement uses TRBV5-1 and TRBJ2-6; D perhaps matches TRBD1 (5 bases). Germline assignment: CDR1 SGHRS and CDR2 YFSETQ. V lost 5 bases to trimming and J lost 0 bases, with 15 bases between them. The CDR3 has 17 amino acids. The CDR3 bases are TGCGCCAGCAGACCTCCGATACAGGACTCTGGGGCCAACGTCCTGACTTTC. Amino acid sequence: CASRPPIQDSGANVLTF.

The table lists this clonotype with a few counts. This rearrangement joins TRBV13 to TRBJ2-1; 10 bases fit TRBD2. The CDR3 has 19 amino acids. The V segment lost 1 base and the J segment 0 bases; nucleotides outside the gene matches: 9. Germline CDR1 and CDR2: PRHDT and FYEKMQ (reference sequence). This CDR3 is CASSLVSGTSVSSYNEQFF. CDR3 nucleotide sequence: TGTGCCAGCAGCTTAGTTTCCGGGACTAGCGTGAGCTCCTACAATGAGCAGTTCTTC.

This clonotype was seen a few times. This CDR3 is CASSEVRAEAFF. As DNA, the CDR3 is TGTGCCAGCAGTGAAGTGAGGGCGGAAGCTTTCTTT. The gene calls are TRBV6-1 and TRBJ1-1, with D unresolved. This CDR3 contains 12 residues. The germline CDR1 and CDR2 sequences are MNHNS and SASEGT. The ends were cut back, 1 base at V and 8 bases at J, with 8 bases in the middle.

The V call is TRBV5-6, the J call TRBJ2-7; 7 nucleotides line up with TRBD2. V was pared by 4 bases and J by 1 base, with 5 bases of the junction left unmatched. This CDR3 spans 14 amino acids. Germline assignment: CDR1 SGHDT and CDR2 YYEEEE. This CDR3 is CASSLAETSYEQYF. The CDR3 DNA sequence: TGTGCCAGCAGCCTAGCGGAAACTTCCTACGAGCAGTACTTC.

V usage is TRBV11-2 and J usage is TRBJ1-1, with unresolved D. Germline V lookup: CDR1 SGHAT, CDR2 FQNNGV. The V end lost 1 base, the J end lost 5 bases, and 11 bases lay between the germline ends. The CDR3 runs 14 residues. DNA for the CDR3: TGTGCCAGCAGCTTAGTATCGGGAAAAACTGAAGCTTTCTTT. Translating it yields CASSLVSGKTEAFF. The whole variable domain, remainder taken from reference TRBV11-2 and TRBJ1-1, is EAGVAQSPRYKIIEKRQSVAFWCNPISGHATLYWYQQILGQGPKLLIQFQNNGVVDDSQLPKDRFSAERLKGVDSTLKIQPAKLEDSAVYLCASSLVSGKTEAFFGQGTRLTVV.

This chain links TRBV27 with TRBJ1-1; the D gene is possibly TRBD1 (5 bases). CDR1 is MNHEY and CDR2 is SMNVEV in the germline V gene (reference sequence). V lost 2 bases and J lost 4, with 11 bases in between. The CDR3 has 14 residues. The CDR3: CASSLVGEATEAFF. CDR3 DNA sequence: TGTGCCAGCAGTTTAGTGGGGGAGGCCACTGAAGCTTTCTTT.

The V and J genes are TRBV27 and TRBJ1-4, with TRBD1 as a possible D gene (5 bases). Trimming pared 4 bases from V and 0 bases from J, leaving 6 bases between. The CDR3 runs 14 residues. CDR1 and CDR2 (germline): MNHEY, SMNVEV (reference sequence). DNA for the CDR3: TGTGCCAGCAGTTGGGGGGCAACTAATGAAAAACTGTTTTTT. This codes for CASSWGATNEKLFF.

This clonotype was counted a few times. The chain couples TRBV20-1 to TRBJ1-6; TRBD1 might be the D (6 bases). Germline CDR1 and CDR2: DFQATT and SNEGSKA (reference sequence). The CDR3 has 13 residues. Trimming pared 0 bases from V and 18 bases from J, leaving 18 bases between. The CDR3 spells CSARDPTGTRCHF. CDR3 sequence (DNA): TGCAGTGCTAGAGATCCCACCGGGACAAGGTGCCACTTT.

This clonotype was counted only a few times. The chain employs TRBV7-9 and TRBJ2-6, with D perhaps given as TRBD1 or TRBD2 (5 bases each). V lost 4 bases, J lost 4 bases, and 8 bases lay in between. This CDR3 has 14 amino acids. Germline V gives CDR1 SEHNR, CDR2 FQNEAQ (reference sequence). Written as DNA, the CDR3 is TGTGCCAGCAGCTCCGAGGGGGGGGCCAACGTCCTGACTTTC. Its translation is CASSSEGGANVLTF.

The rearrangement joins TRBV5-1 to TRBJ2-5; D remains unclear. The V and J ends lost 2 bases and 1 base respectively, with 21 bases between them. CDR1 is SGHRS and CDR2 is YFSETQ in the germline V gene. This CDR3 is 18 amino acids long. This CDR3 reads CASSLGIESYYFQETQYF. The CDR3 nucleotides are TGCGCCAGCAGCTTAGGGATCGAAAGCTATTACTTCCAAGAGACCCAGTACTTC.

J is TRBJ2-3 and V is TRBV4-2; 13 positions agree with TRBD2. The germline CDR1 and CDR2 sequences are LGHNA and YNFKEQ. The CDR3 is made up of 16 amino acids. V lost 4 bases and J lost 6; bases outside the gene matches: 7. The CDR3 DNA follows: TGTGCCAGCAGCCGAAGGACTAGCGGGAGTACGGATACGCAGTATTTT. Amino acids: CASSRRTSGSTDTQYF.

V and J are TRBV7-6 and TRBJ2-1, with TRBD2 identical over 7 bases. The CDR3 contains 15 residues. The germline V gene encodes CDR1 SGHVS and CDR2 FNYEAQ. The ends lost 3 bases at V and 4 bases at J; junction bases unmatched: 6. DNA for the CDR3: TGTGCCAGCAGCTTCGCTAGCGGCGAATACAATGAGCAGTTCTTC. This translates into CASSFASGEYNEQFF. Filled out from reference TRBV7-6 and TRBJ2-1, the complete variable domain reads GAGVSQSPRYKVTKRGQDVALRCDPISGHVSLYWYRQALGQGPEFLTYFNYEAQQDKSGLPNDRFSAERPEGSISTLTIQRTEQRDSAMYRCASSFASGEYNEQFFGPGTRLTVL.

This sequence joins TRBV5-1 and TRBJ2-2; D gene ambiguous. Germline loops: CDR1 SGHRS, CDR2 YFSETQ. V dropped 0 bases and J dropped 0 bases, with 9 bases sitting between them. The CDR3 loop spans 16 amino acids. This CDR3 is CASSLDSIPNTGELFF. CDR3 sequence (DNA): TGCGCCAGCAGCTTGGATTCCATTCCGAACACCGGGGAGCTGTTTTTT.

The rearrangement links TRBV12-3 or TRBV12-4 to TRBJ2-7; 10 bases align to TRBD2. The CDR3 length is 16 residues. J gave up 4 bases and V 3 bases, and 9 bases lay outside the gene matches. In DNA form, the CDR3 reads TGTGCCAGCAGTTTGGGTAGCGGGAGGTCGGGATACGAGCAGTACTTC. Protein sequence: CASSLGSGRSGYEQYF.

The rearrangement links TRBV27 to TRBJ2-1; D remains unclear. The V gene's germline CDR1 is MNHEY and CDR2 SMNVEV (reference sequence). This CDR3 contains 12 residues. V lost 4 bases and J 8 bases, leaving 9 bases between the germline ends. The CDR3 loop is CASSSPWDEQFF. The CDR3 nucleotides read TGTGCCAGCAGTTCCCCCTGGGATGAGCAGTTCTTC.

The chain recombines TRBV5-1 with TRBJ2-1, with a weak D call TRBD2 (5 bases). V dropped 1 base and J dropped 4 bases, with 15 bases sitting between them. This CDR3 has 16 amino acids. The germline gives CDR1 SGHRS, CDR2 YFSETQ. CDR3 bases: TGCGCCAGCAGCTTGTTGGGGAGAGCGCGGTACAATGAGCAGTTCTTC. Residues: CASSLLGRARYNEQFF. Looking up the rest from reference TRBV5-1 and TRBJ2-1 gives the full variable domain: KAGVTQTPRYLIKTRGQQVTLSCSPISGHRSVSWYQQTPGQGLQFLFEYFSETQRNKGNFPGRFSGRQFSNSRSEMNVSTLELGDSALYLCASSLLGRARYNEQFFGPGTRLTVL.

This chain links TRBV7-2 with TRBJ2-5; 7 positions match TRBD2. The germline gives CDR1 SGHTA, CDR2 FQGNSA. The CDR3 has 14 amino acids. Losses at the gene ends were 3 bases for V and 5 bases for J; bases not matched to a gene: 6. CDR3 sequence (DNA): TGTGCCAGCAGCTTGGCGGGAGTATGGGAGACCCAGTACTTC. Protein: CASSLAGVWETQYF.

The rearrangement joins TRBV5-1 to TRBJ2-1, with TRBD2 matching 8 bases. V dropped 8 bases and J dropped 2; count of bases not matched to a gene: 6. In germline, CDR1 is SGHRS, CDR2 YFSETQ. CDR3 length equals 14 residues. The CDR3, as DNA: TGCGCCAGTCTCGGCGGGGGGCCCTACAATGAGCAGTTCTTC. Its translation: CASLGGGPYNEQFF.

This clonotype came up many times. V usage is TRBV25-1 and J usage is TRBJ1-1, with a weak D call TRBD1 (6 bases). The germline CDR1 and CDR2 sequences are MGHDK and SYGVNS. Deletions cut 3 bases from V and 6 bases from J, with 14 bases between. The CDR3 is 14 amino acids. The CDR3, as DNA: TGTGCCAGCAGTGATACAGGGATGACGGCTGAAGCTTTCTTT. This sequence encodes CASSDTGMTAEAFF.